The T cell receptor (beta chain) described here comes from a study of blood T cell repertoires in COVID-19 (dated by TCRdb to 2020 to 2021). In terms of the full investigation: Samples from collaborators originated in the United States, Italy and Spain and spanned both the acute and convalescent phases of COVID-19. Nearly every sample came with metadata listing a de-identified subject ID, COVID-19 status, age in years and sex. The repertoires were released in a freely available public database intended as a resource for research on the immune response to SARS-CoV-2. Where available, HLA class I and class II types were taken from metadata supplied by the sample provider and were not determined by assay-based typing. The samples were drawn from two sources: the first 160 participants of the ongoing ImmuneRACE study, and about 1,300 subjects contributed by 6 global collaborators. The material from the prospective study consisted of cDNA or gDNA derived from T cells, B-cell-depleted T cells, or PBMCs. The dataset comprised deeply sampled blood TCRbeta repertoires from subjects exposed to, actively infected with, or recovered from COVID-19. Findings and caveats that apply to the study as a whole: The quantity of clinical and demographic metadata differed by source and by participant and was supplied without curation.

Each collaborating institution followed its own protocols to collect whole blood in K2EDTA tubes. For TCRbeta analysis, collaborators shipped samples as frozen whole blood, isolated PBMCs, or DNA extracted from either of those sample types. TCRbeta CDR3 regions were amplified from genomic DNA by means of the immunoSEQ Assay, a bias-controlled multiplex PCR. On the study's bioinformatics: Within the assay, amplification of reference gene primers was used to estimate how many nucleated cells each sample contained. Sequence reads were collapsed and filtered to measure the absolute abundance of every unique TCRbeta CDR3 rearrangement. For each sample, productive Simpson clonality was calculated as the square root of Simpson's diversity index across productive rearrangements. TCRdb limited this immuneACCESS table to in-frame rearrangements with V and J called. A share of clones is missing; checked studies link under half to unresolved V genes, and the rest is unexplained. V, J and clone size derive from that table, while D and trimming were established from the DNA sequence. The sample yields tens of thousands of clones; around 77% were counted once. Of the sample, roughly a fifth falls within the top ten clones.

The CDR3, cysteine through phenylalanine, is 12 amino acids long. Only the CDR3 region is kept as DNA, spanning 36 bases read in frame from base 1. V sheds 7 bases and J sheds 2 bases, leaving 9 bases between their ends. The germline V gene specifies SNHLY as CDR1 and FYNNEI as CDR2. In the case of this clone: Its binding antigen is unknown. There are no base qualities to consult, and no much larger clone falls within one base.

The TCR comes from a man older than 75 with active or convalescent COVID-19. Sequenced input: peripheral blood. The receptor chain draws on TRBV2 and TRBJ2-7, with TRBD2 as a weak D call on 6 bases. The DNA sequence follows: TGTGCCAGCATAGGAGGGGCCTACGAGCAGTACTTC. Its product reads: CASIGGAYEQYF. Extended through the reference TRBV2 and TRBJ2-7 proteins, this CDR3 yields the full variable domain: EPEVTQTPSHQVTQMGQEVILRCVPISNHLYFYWYRQILGQKVEFLVSFYNNEISEKSEIFDDQFSVERPDGSNFTLKIRSTKLEDSAMYFCASIGGAYEQYFGPGTRLTVT.